This TCR beta chain was captured by sequencing in a study of beta chain features in type 1 diabetes. Study-level information: Comparable age, gender and cell yields were observed in patients relative to healthy donors. Findings and caveats of the study: Cells with high TCR expression could be over-represented by cDNA sequencing. The similarity of naive, central memory and Treg TCRB repertoires appeared greater among patients than among healthy donors.

V shed 0 bases and J 0 bases; nucleotides not matched to a gene: 4. This CDR3 comprises 17 residues. The germline V gene encodes CDR1 SGHTA and CDR2 FQGNSA. Note on this clone: No antigen is known for it.

Sequenced material consisted of expressed TCRB transcripts (all of the isolated RNA was reverse transcribed). Clones were sequenced by immunoSEQ multiplex PCR, and TCRdb holds only the in-frame ones, with some missing. The table lists a few hundred thousand clones, 8% to 13% of them singletons, with 0.015% in the top ten. The clonotype comes from a woman in her twenties or thirties in good health. The chain uses TRBV7-2 and TRBJ2-7, with 11 nucleotides matching TRBD2. The specimen was naive CD4+ T cells from blood. This CDR3 is CASSLATGTSGSYEQYF. The CDR3 nucleotides are TGTGCCAGCAGCTTAGCTACGGGGACTAGCGGCTCCTACGAGCAGTACTTC.